These 2 T cell receptor beta chains were sequenced from one sample in a study of T cell responses to AZD1222 COVID-19 vaccine. Generated by immunoSEQ multiplex PCR, the TCRdb table keeps only in-frame clones and is missing some. The sample yields about 56,000 clones, 70% to 90% seen once. This specimen was peripheral blood, taken on day 0 of AZD1222 vaccination. These receptors originate from an adult in good health.

This chain links TRBV6-5 with TRBJ2-2; D remains unclear. The V gene's germline CDR1 is MNHEY and CDR2 SVGAGI. This CDR3 comprises 14 residues. Trimming shortened V by 6 bases and J by 1 base, and 9 bases separated the two germline ends. In nucleotides, the CDR3 is TGTGCCAGCAGCTGGGCAGAGAACACCGGGGAGCTGTTTTTT. Protein: CASSWAENTGELFF.

The V gene is TRBV4-2, the J gene TRBJ1-5; no clear D. CDR3 size: 11 residues. Germline V gene lookup returns CDR1 LGHNA and CDR2 YNFKEQ. The V end lost 7 bases, the J end lost 7 bases, and 8 bases lay between the germline ends. CDR3 DNA sequence: TGTGCCAGCACACCCATACAGCCCCAGCATTTT. Protein product: CASTPIQPQHF.